Listed below are T cell receptor beta chains from one sample, sequenced in a study of cytomegalovirus exposure and HLA in healthy donors. TCRdb keeps only in-frame clones here, not all; method: immunoSEQ multiplex PCR. The sample holds some 100,000 clones, 60% to 80% seen once. Sequenced sample: PBMCs. The receptor set was obtained from a woman aged 18-35 years in good health and CMV-seropositive. The CDR3 runs from the conserved cysteine through the conserved F or W.

j_call: .
v_call: TRBV29-1
cdr3_length: 14
cdr3_aa: CSVEERGGESEQYF

j_call: TRBJ2-3
v_call: TRBV27
cdr3_length: 15
cdr3_aa: CASRLLAVGTDTQYF

j_call: TRBJ2-2
v_call: TRBV10-3
cdr3_length: 13
cdr3_aa: CAITQGHTGELFF

j_call: TRBJ2-1
v_call: TRBV2
cdr3_length: 13
cdr3_aa: CASSAESYNEQFF

j_call: TRBJ2-7
v_call: TRBV6-1
cdr3_length: 12
cdr3_aa: CASRAAQVEQYF

j_call: TRBJ2-7
v_call: TRBV15
cdr3_length: 14
cdr3_aa: CATSKDRASYEQYF

j_call: TRBJ2-3
v_call: TRBV30
cdr3_length: 16
cdr3_aa: CAWSRGTSSSTDTQYF

j_call: TRBJ2-7
v_call: TRBV7-2
cdr3_length: 13
cdr3_aa: CASSQDRGGEQYF

j_call: TRBJ2-7
v_call: TRBV6-1
cdr3_length: 14
cdr3_aa: CASRRTGGRNEQYF

j_call: TRBJ1-1
v_call: TRBV20-1
cdr3_length: 10
cdr3_aa: CSARGSGAFF

j_call: TRBJ2-7
v_call: TRBV7-9
cdr3_length: 15
cdr3_aa: CASSLVAGGPYEQYF

j_call: TRBJ2-7
v_call: TRBV6-1
cdr3_length: 13
cdr3_aa: CASRAGISYEQYF

j_call: TRBJ1-2
v_call: TRBV6-6
cdr3_length: 14
cdr3_aa: CASHRDSLFYGYTF

j_call: TRBJ2-1
v_call: TRBV6-5
cdr3_length: 14
cdr3_aa: CASSSATRYNEQFF

j_call: TRBJ1-5
v_call: TRBV10-3
cdr3_length: 14
cdr3_aa: CAISGGYSNQPQNF

j_call: TRBJ2-1
v_call: TRBV7-8
cdr3_length: 15
cdr3_aa: CASSSGGLSYNEQFF

j_call: TRBJ2-2
v_call: TRBV19
cdr3_length: 12
cdr3_aa: CASRAGAGELFF

j_call: TRBJ2-7
v_call: TRBV9
cdr3_length: 15
cdr3_aa: CASSPRTIGSEEQYF

j_call: TRBJ2-2
v_call: TRBV28
cdr3_length: 12
cdr3_aa: CASSLDTGELFF

j_call: TRBJ2-1
v_call: TRBV21-1
cdr3_length: 17
cdr3_aa: CASSLLSGRASYNEQFF

j_call: TRBJ2-3
v_call: TRBV28
cdr3_length: 15
cdr3_aa: CASSAGLAGGDTQYF

j_call: TRBJ2-7
v_call: TRBV30
cdr3_length: 12
cdr3_aa: CAWSGQGHEQYF

j_call: TRBJ2-1
v_call: TRBV6-5
cdr3_length: 15
cdr3_aa: CASSYSGDRGAEQFF

j_call: TRBJ2-3
v_call: TRBV27
cdr3_length: 16
cdr3_aa: CASSRLTATSTDTQYF

j_call: TRBJ1-2
v_call: TRBV28
cdr3_length: 12
cdr3_aa: CASSPANYGYTF

j_call: TRBJ2-3
v_call: TRBV19
cdr3_length: 15
cdr3_aa: CATGTSGDGTDTQYF

j_call: TRBJ2-1
v_call: TRBV28
cdr3_length: 17
cdr3_aa: CASTNSGVAGGPNEQFF

j_call: TRBJ1-2
v_call: TRBV7-2
cdr3_length: 15
cdr3_aa: CASSLALGGWRGYTF

j_call: TRBJ1-5
v_call: TRBV28
cdr3_length: 14
cdr3_aa: CASSPGQGYQPQHF

j_call: TRBJ2-3
v_call: TRBV2
cdr3_length: 13
cdr3_aa: CASSVQGVDTQYF

j_call: TRBJ1-5
v_call: TRBV2
cdr3_length: 13
cdr3_aa: CASKGQSNQPQHF

j_call: TRBJ2-2
v_call: TRBV12-5
cdr3_length: 18
cdr3_aa: CASGLVGRLVSNTGELFF

j_call: TRBJ2-3
v_call: TRBV6-1
cdr3_length: 15
cdr3_aa: CASSWTSGDRDTQYF

j_call: TRBJ1-1
v_call: TRBV7-2
cdr3_length: 15
cdr3_aa: CASSARLGRRPEAFF

j_call: TRBJ2-1
v_call: TRBV25-1
cdr3_length: 15
cdr3_aa: CASSVFPGSYNEQFF

j_call: TRBJ1-1
v_call: TRBV14
cdr3_length: 14
cdr3_aa: CASSQYRDGNEAFF

j_call: TRBJ2-1
v_call: TRBV5-6
cdr3_length: 15
cdr3_aa: CASSMIAGEGGEQFF

j_call: TRBJ2-1
v_call: TRBV7-9
cdr3_length: 12
cdr3_aa: CSSSLQNNEQFF

j_call: TRBJ2-6
v_call: TRBV2
cdr3_length: 16
cdr3_aa: CASSRTASSGANVLTF

j_call: TRBJ2-5
v_call: TRBV5-1
cdr3_length: 15
cdr3_aa: CASSLDTTRGETQYF

j_call: TRBJ2-1
v_call: TRBV29-1
cdr3_length: 9
cdr3_aa: CSAGNEQFF

j_call: TRBJ1-2
v_call: TRBV27
cdr3_length: 14
cdr3_aa: CASSLSTPGYGYTF

j_call: TRBJ2-7
v_call: TRBV6-5
cdr3_length: 12
cdr3_aa: CASRQGRYEQYF

j_call: TRBJ2-7
v_call: TRBV19
cdr3_length: 15
cdr3_aa: CASSPGQGVTHEQYF

j_call: TRBJ2-7
v_call: TRBV6-5
cdr3_length: 13
cdr3_aa: CASSYSRQDEQYF

j_call: TRBJ1-5
v_call: TRBV27
cdr3_length: 14
cdr3_aa: CASSLTTGWQPQHF

j_call: TRBJ2-1
v_call: TRBV5-1
cdr3_length: 13
cdr3_aa: CASRTSGKNEQFF

j_call: TRBJ1-4
v_call: TRBV14
cdr3_length: 14
cdr3_aa: CASSPRQGNEKLFF

j_call: TRBJ2-7
v_call: TRBV12-5
cdr3_length: 17
cdr3_aa: CASGLAQLGTGPYEQYF

j_call: TRBJ1-1
v_call: TRBV27
cdr3_length: 16
cdr3_aa: CASNMGGAPGRTEAFF